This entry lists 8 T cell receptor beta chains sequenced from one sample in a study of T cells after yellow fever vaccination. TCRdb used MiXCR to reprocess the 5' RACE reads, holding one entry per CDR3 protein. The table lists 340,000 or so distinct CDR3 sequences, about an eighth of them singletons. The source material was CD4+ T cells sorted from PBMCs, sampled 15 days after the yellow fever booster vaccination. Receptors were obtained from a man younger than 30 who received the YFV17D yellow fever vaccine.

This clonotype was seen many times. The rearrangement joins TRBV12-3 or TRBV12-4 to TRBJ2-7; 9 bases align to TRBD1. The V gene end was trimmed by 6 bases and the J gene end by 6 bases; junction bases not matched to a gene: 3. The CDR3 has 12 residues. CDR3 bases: TGTGCCAGCAGCCGACAGGGGGGCGAGCAGTACGTC. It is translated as CASSRQGGEQYV.

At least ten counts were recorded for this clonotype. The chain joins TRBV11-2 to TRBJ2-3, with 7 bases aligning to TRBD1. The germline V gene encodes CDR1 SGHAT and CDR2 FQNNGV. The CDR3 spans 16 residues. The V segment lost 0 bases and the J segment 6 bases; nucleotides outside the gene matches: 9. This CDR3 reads CASSLEGGLKVDTQYF. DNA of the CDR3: TGTGCCAGCAGCTTAGAAGGGGGCCTCAAGGTGGATACGCAGTATTTT.

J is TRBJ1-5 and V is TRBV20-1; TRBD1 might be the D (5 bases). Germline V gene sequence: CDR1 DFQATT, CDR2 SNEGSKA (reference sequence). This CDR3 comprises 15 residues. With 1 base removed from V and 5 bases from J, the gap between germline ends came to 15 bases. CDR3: CSARVTARGDQPQHF. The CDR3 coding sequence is TGCAGTGCTAGAGTGACAGCGCGGGGGGATCAGCCCCAGCATTTT.

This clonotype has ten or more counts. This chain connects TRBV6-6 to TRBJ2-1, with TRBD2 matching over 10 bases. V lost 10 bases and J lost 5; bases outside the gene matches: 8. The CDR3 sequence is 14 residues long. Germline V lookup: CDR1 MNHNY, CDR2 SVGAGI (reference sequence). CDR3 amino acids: CATRAGGLNNEQFF. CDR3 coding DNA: TGTGCCACCCGAGCGGGGGGGCTGAACAATGAGCAGTTCTTC.

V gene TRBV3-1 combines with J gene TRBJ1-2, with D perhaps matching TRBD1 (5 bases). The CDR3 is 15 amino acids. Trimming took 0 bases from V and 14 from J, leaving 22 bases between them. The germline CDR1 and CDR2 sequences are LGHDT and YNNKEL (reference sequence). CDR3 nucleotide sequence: TGTGCCAGCAGCCAAGAAAGGTCGGATGGGCGGACAAAGACCTTC. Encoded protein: CASSQERSDGRTKTF.

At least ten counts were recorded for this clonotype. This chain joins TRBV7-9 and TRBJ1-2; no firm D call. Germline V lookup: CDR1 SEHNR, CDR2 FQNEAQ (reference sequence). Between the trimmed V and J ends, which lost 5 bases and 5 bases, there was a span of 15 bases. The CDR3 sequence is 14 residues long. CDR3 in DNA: TGTGCCAGCAGCCCTCGCGCAGTGGGTTATGGCTACACCTTC. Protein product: CASSPRAVGYGYTF.

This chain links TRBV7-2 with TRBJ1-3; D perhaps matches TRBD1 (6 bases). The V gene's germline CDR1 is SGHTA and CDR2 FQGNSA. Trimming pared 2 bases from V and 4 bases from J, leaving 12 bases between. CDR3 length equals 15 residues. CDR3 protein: CASSLQGNRGNTIYF. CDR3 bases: TGTGCCAGCAGCTTACAGGGGAATCGCGGAAACACCATATATTTT.

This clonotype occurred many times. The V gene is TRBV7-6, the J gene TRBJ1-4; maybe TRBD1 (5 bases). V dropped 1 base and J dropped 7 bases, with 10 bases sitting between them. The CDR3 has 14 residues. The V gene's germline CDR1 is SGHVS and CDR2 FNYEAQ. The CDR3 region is CASSLGWGSEKLFF. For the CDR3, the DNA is TGTGCCAGCAGCTTAGGTTGGGGGAGTGAAAAACTGTTTTTT.